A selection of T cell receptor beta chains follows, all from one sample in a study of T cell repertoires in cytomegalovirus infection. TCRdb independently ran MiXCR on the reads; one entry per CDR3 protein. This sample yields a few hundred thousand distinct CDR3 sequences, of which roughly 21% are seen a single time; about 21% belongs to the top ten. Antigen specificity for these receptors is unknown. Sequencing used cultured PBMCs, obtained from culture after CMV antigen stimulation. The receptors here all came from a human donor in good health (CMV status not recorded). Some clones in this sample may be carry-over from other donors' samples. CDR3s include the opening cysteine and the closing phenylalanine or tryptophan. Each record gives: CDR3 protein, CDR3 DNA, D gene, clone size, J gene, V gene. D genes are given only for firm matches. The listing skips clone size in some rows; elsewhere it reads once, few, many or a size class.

CDR3 protein: CASSLSVALNTEAFF; CDR3 DNA: TGTGCCAGCAGCTTATCTGTCGCCCTGAACACTGAAGCTTTCTTT; D gene: -; clone size: many; J gene: TRBJ1-1; V gene: TRBV7-2
CDR3 protein: CASSLPGNTGELFF; CDR3 DNA: TGTGCCAGCAGCTTGCCGGGAAACACCGGGGAGCTGTTTTTT; D gene: -; clone size: few; J gene: TRBJ2-2; V gene: TRBV5-4
CDR3 protein: CASSMRGEGHGYTF; CDR3 DNA: TGTGCCAGTAGTATGCGCGGGGAAGGCCATGGCTACACCTTC; D gene: -; clone size: -; J gene: TRBJ1-2; V gene: TRBV19
CDR3 protein: CASSGDSPNYGYTF; CDR3 DNA: TGTGCCAGCAGTGGGGACAGCCCTAACTATGGCTACACCTTC; D gene: TRBD1; clone size: few; J gene: TRBJ1-2; V gene: TRBV2
CDR3 protein: CASSLRAGQGMNTEAFF; CDR3 DNA: TGTGCCAGCAGCCTACGAGCAGGGCAGGGGATGAACACTGAAGCTTTCTTT; D gene: -; clone size: once; J gene: TRBJ1-1; V gene: TRBV9
CDR3 protein: CASSLALWVALETQYF; CDR3 DNA: TGTGCCAGCAGCTTAGCGCTGTGGGTCGCCCTAGAGACCCAGTACTTC; D gene: -; clone size: few; J gene: TRBJ2-5; V gene: TRBV7-2
CDR3 protein: CASSLGKIGETQYF; CDR3 DNA: TGTGCCAGCAGCTTAGGGAAAATCGGAGAGACCCAGTACTTC; D gene: -; clone size: many; J gene: TRBJ2-5; V gene: TRBV7-6
CDR3 protein: CSVEWSSGNTIYF; CDR3 DNA: TGCAGCGTAGAATGGAGCTCTGGAAACACCATATATTTT; D gene: -; clone size: -; J gene: TRBJ1-3; V gene: TRBV29-1
CDR3 protein: CASSLISETGVSGANVLTF; CDR3 DNA: TGTGCCAGCAGCCTCATTTCGGAAACAGGGGTCTCTGGGGCCAACGTCCTGACTTTC; D gene: TRBD1; clone size: few; J gene: TRBJ2-6; V gene: TRBV5-5
CDR3 protein: CASSFLTSYGELFF; CDR3 DNA: TGTGCCAGCAGTTTCCTTACTAGTTACGGGGAGCTGTTTTTT; D gene: -; clone size: few; J gene: TRBJ2-2; V gene: TRBV6-2/TRBV6-3
CDR3 protein: CASKARQANYGYTF; CDR3 DNA: TGTGCCAGCAAAGCCCGACAGGCCAACTATGGCTACACCTTC; D gene: -; clone size: -; J gene: TRBJ1-2; V gene: TRBV6-2/TRBV6-3
CDR3 protein: CASSSDSGSHYEQYF; CDR3 DNA: TGTGCCAGCAGTTCCGATAGCGGGAGCCACTACGAGCAGTACTTC; D gene: TRBD2; clone size: many; J gene: TRBJ2-7; V gene: TRBV6-1
CDR3 protein: CASSQDFGWGEFF; CDR3 DNA: TGCGCCAGCAGCCAAGATTTCGGCTGGGGGGAGTTCTTC; D gene: -; clone size: many; J gene: TRBJ2-1; V gene: TRBV4-3
CDR3 protein: CAISEAGIGFLSTEAFF; CDR3 DNA: TGTGCCATCAGTGAAGCCGGGATCGGATTCTTGAGCACTGAAGCTTTCTTT; D gene: -; clone size: -; J gene: TRBJ1-1; V gene: TRBV10-3
CDR3 protein: CASSLAGVLRTEAFF; CDR3 DNA: TGTGCCAGCAGCTTGGCGGGGGTTCTGCGGACTGAAGCTTTCTTT; D gene: -; clone size: -; J gene: TRBJ1-1; V gene: TRBV5-6
CDR3 protein: CSVERLAGAADTQYF; CDR3 DNA: TGCAGCGTTGAACGGCTAGCGGGAGCCGCAGATACGCAGTATTTT; D gene: TRBD2; clone size: few; J gene: TRBJ2-3; V gene: TRBV29-1
CDR3 protein: CATGTGLGRVNEQFF; CDR3 DNA: TGTGCCACGGGGACAGGTTTAGGTCGGGTCAATGAGCAGTTCTTC; D gene: TRBD1; clone size: -; J gene: TRBJ2-1; V gene: TRBV6-1
CDR3 protein: CASGFDLPGQGAYGYTF; CDR3 DNA: TGTGCTAGTGGTTTTGACCTACCGGGACAGGGAGCCTATGGCTACACCTTC; D gene: TRBD1; clone size: few; J gene: TRBJ1-2; V gene: TRBV12-5
CDR3 protein: CASSRRDSNLNTGELFF; CDR3 DNA: TGTGCCAGCAGTCGCCGGGACAGCAATTTGAACACCGGGGAGCTGTTTTTT; D gene: TRBD1; clone size: few; J gene: TRBJ2-2; V gene: TRBV6-2/TRBV6-3
CDR3 protein: CATSDSGTGRGNEQFF; CDR3 DNA: TGTGCCACCAGTGATTCCGGGACAGGGCGAGGCAATGAGCAGTTCTTC; D gene: TRBD1; clone size: -; J gene: TRBJ2-1; V gene: TRBV24-1
CDR3 protein: CASSPPSIDNEQFF; CDR3 DNA: TGTGCCAGCTCACCTCCCTCCATTGACAATGAGCAGTTCTTC; D gene: -; clone size: few; J gene: TRBJ2-1; V gene: TRBV18
CDR3 protein: CASSTPGSSYNEQFF; CDR3 DNA: TGCGCCAGCAGTACCCCAGGGAGCTCCTACAATGAGCAGTTCTTC; D gene: -; clone size: -; J gene: TRBJ2-1; V gene: TRBV4-3
CDR3 protein: CASRTQAGRADNEQFF; CDR3 DNA: TGTGCCAGTAGGACCCAAGCGGGAAGAGCGGACAATGAGCAGTTCTTC; D gene: TRBD2; clone size: many; J gene: TRBJ2-1; V gene: TRBV19
CDR3 protein: CASSNHGTGSYEQYF; CDR3 DNA: TGTGCCAGCAGTAACCACGGGACAGGGTCCTACGAGCAGTACTTC; D gene: TRBD1; clone size: many; J gene: TRBJ2-7; V gene: TRBV6-2/TRBV6-3
CDR3 protein: CASKEGGRPYEQYF; CDR3 DNA: TGTGCCAGCAAAGAGGGGGGACGGCCCTACGAGCAGTACTTC; D gene: -; clone size: once; J gene: TRBJ2-7; V gene: TRBV5-6
CDR3 protein: CASSPPLASSYEQYF; CDR3 DNA: TGTGCCAGCAGCCCCCCACTAGCGAGCTCCTACGAGCAGTACTTC; D gene: TRBD2; clone size: many; J gene: TRBJ2-7; V gene: TRBV7-8
CDR3 protein: CASSLVLARQETQYF; CDR3 DNA: TGTGCCAGCAGCTTAGTTCTAGCGAGACAAGAGACCCAGTACTTC; D gene: -; clone size: -; J gene: TRBJ2-5; V gene: TRBV7-2
CDR3 protein: CSATPEVPQSTGLNEQYF; CDR3 DNA: TGCAGTGCTACCCCCGAGGTGCCTCAGTCGACGGGTTTGAACGAGCAGTACTTC; D gene: -; clone size: -; J gene: TRBJ2-7; V gene: TRBV20-1
CDR3 protein: CASSLLSGRAAADTQYF; CDR3 DNA: TGTGCCAGCAGCTTACTAAGCGGGAGGGCCGCGGCAGATACGCAGTATTTT; D gene: TRBD2; clone size: -; J gene: TRBJ2-3; V gene: TRBV7-2
CDR3 protein: CASSLVWGSGNEQFF; CDR3 DNA: TGTGCCAGCAGCCTGGTCTGGGGTTCGGGCAATGAGCAGTTCTTC; D gene: -; clone size: many; J gene: TRBJ2-1; V gene: TRBV7-2
CDR3 protein: CSARTRETEAFF; CDR3 DNA: TGCAGTGCCCGAACCAGGGAGACTGAAGCTTTCTTT; D gene: -; clone size: few; J gene: TRBJ1-1; V gene: TRBV20-1
CDR3 protein: CASTRYYGYTF; CDR3 DNA: TGTGCCAGTACACGCTACTATGGCTACACCTTC; D gene: -; clone size: -; J gene: TRBJ1-2; V gene: TRBV19
CDR3 protein: CASSLGLAGIPYF; CDR3 DNA: TGTGCCAGCAGTTTGGGACTAGCGGGAATACCGTACTTC; D gene: TRBD2; clone size: few; J gene: TRBJ2-5; V gene: TRBV12-3/TRBV12-4
CDR3 protein: CASSWTSSSTDTQYF; CDR3 DNA: TGTGCCAGCAGTTGGACCAGCTCTAGCACAGATACGCAGTATTTT; D gene: -; clone size: few; J gene: TRBJ2-3; V gene: TRBV6-2/TRBV6-3
CDR3 protein: CASTTWGLEQFF; CDR3 DNA: TGTGCCAGCACTACCTGGGGGCTCGAGCAGTTCTTC; D gene: -; clone size: many; J gene: TRBJ2-1; V gene: TRBV6-1
CDR3 protein: CASSQRGLAGGLVGVTDTQYF; CDR3 DNA: TGTGCCAGCAGCCAAAGAGGACTAGCGGGAGGGCTCGTAGGTGTCACAGATACGCAGTATTTT; D gene: TRBD2; clone size: -; J gene: TRBJ2-3; V gene: TRBV4-2
CDR3 protein: CASSVGSAGVRELFF; CDR3 DNA: TGTGCCAGCAGTGTCGGATCAGCGGGAGTCCGGGAGCTGTTTTTT; D gene: TRBD2; clone size: few; J gene: TRBJ2-2; V gene: TRBV6-2/TRBV6-3